These 13 T cell receptor beta chains were sequenced from one sample in a study of shared clonotypes between healthy human individuals. Assay: immunoSEQ multiplex PCR; the TCRdb copy retains only in-frame clones and omits some. Of over 850,000 clones in the sample, about 84% were seen once. The sequenced material came from memory CD4+ T cells from PBMCs. As for subset: CD45RA-negative fraction. These receptors were collected from a man between 18 and 29 years old in good health. Some clones in this sample may be carry-over from other donors' samples.

In the case of this clone: Given a much more abundant clone one base away, this may be a read error. J is TRBJ2-1 and V is TRBV28, with 10 bases that match TRBD2. The CDR3 covers 14 residues. Germline V gene sequence: CDR1 MDHEN, CDR2 SYDVKM. V shed 6 bases and J 2 bases; nucleotides not matched to a gene: 1. The CDR3 is CASRLAGPYNEQFF. The CDR3 nucleotides are TGTGCCAGCAGACTAGCGGGACCCTACAATGAGCAGTTCTTC.

The chain couples TRBV7-8 to TRBJ1-2, with D unresolved. Trimming cost V 5 bases and J 7 bases, with 11 bases left between them. CDR3 length equals 12 residues. Germline V gene sequence: CDR1 SGHVS, CDR2 FQNEAQ. The CDR3 region is CASSSWEGGYTF. Here the CDR3 DNA reads TGTGCCAGCAGCAGCTGGGAGGGTGGCTACACCTTC.

V gene TRBV6-5 combines with J gene TRBJ1-2; 7 bases match TRBD1. Germline CDR1 is MNHEY and CDR2 is SVGAGI. This CDR3 is 13 amino acids long. V was clipped by 8 bases and J by 8 bases; unmatched bases: 11. The CDR3 sequence: CASAGNRGGGYTF. CDR3 coding DNA: TGTGCCAGCGCCGGTAACAGGGGTGGCGGCTACACCTTC.

The V gene is TRBV23-1, the J gene TRBJ1-5, with D unclear. TRBV23-1 is sorted into the ORF group, with uncertain function. The CDR3 has 13 residues. Trimming pared 8 bases from V and 0 bases from J, leaving 8 bases between. The CDR3 protein is CASQTLSNQPQHF. CDR3 in DNA: TGCGCCAGCCAAACCCTTAGCAATCAGCCCCAGCATTTT.

The chain joins TRBV4-1 to TRBJ1-6; no firm D call. Per the germline V gene, CDR1 is MGHRA and CDR2 is YSYEKL. Deletions cut 1 base from V and 10 bases from J, with 11 bases between. The CDR3 runs to 14 residues. CDR3 sequence reads: CASSQGVQDSPLHF. In DNA, the CDR3 is TGCGCCAGCAGCCAAGGTGTCCAAGACTCACCCCTCCACTTT.

The chain employs TRBV7-9 and TRBJ2-5; unclear D gene. This CDR3 spans 15 amino acids. The ends were cut back, 5 bases at V and 4 bases at J, with 17 bases in the middle. Germline values: CDR1 SEHNR, CDR2 FQNEAQ (reference sequence). The CDR3 spells CASSGYRALGETQYF. CDR3 sequence (DNA): TGTGCCAGCAGCGGTTACCGGGCCCTCGGAGAGACCCAGTACTTC.

On this clone itself: No DNA is shown, since the ends of the CDR3 on it are uncertain; the CDR3 is the one TCRdb lists. CDR3 amino acids: CASSVPPGGGYNEQFF. This chain joins TRBV2 and TRBJ2-1; no check of the table's D call, TRBD2, against the DNA was made. CDR1 and CDR2 (germline): SNHLY, FYNNEI. Inclusive of both ends, the CDR3 amounts to 16 amino acids.

The V call is TRBV5-1, the J call TRBJ2-3, with TRBD2 matching over 12 bases. The ends lost 7 bases at V and 2 bases at J; junction bases unmatched: 2. Germline V gene data show CDR1 as SGHRS and CDR2 as YFSETQ. This CDR3 region has 14 residues. The CDR3 region has the DNA TGCGCCAGCCTAGCGGGAGGGTCCACAGATACGCAGTATTTT. Translation: CASLAGGSTDTQYF. Complete variable domain (other parts from reference TRBV5-1 and TRBJ2-3): KAGVTQTPRYLIKTRGQQVTLSCSPISGHRSVSWYQQTPGQGLQFLFEYFSETQRNKGNFPGRFSGRQFSNSRSEMNVSTLELGDSALYLCASLAGGSTDTQYFGPGTRLTVL.

A word on this clone: This may come from a read error, since a much larger clone is one base off. This sample also contains other DNA sequences that code for the same CDR3. The V and J genes are TRBV5-6 and TRBJ2-1, with 10 nucleotides matching TRBD1. Trimming at V came to 8 bases and at J to 5 bases, leaving 10 bases not matched to a gene. The V gene's germline CDR1 is SGHDT and CDR2 YYEEEE. This CDR3 is built from 15 residues. CDR3 loop: CASSLSGTGDNEQFF. DNA of the CDR3: TGTGCCAGTAGCCTGTCCGGGACAGGGGACAATGAGCAGTTCTTC.

V usage is TRBV27 and J usage is TRBJ1-2; a possible D gene is TRBD1 (6 bases). CDR1 MNHEY and CDR2 SMNVEV come from the germline V gene (reference sequence). V lost 4 bases and J 1 base, leaving 13 bases between the germline ends. The CDR3 totals 15 residues. CDR3 nucleotides: TGTGCCAGCAGTTCCGACGGGACACGTAACTATGGCTACACCTTC. Amino acid sequence: CASSSDGTRNYGYTF.

The chain recombines TRBV27 with TRBJ1-3; D gene unclear. Per the germline V gene, CDR1 is MNHEY and CDR2 is SMNVEV (reference sequence). V was shortened by 4 bases and J by 4 bases, with 20 bases between the two germline ends. This CDR3 is 17 amino acids long. CDR3 sequence reads: CASSSRPGTFGGNTIYF. The CDR3 bases are TGTGCCAGCAGTTCAAGGCCCGGAACTTTCGGGGGAAACACCATATATTTT.

V is TRBV21-1 and J is TRBJ2-3; the D call of TRBD2 is as the table states it, not checked on the DNA. TRBV21-1 represents a pseudogene. The CDR3 covers 14 residues. The CDR3 nucleotides read TGTGCCAGCAGCAAACGTGTTCGTTCAGATACGCAGTATTTT. Translated, it gives CASSKRVRSDTQYF.

This chain links TRBV20-1 with TRBJ2-3; D is undetermined. This CDR3 comprises 10 residues. V gave up 7 bases and J gave up 6 bases, with 8 bases separating them. The germline V gene encodes CDR1 DFQATT and CDR2 SNEGSKA (reference sequence). CDR3 sequence reads: CSVATDTQYF. The CDR3, as DNA: TGCAGTGTAGCTACGGATACGCAGTATTTT.